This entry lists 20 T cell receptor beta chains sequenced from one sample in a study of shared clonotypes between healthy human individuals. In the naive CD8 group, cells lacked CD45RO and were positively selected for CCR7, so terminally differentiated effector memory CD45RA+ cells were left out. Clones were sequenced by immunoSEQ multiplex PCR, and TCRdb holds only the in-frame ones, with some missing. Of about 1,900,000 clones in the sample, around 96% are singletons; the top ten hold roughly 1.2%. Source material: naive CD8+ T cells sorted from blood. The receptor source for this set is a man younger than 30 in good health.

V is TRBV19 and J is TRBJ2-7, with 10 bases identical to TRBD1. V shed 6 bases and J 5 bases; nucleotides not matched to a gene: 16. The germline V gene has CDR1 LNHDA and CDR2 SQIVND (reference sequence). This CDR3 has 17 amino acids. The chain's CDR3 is CASSTSDRGRNLHEQYF. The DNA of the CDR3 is TGTGCCAGTAGCACGTCCGACAGGGGGCGGAACCTCCACGAGCAGTACTTC.

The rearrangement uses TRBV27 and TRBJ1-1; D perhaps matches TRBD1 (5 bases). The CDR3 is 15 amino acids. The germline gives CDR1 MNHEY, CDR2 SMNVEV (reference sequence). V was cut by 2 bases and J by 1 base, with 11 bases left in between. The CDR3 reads CASSLGAHGNTEAFF. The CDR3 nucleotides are TGTGCCAGCAGTTTAGGGGCCCACGGGAACACTGAAGCTTTCTTT.

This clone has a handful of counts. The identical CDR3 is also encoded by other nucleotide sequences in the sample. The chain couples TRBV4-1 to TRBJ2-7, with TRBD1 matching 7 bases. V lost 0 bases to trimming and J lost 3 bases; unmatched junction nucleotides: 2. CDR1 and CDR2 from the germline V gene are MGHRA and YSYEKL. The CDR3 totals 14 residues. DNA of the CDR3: TGCGCCAGCAGCCAAGAAGGGGGCCTCTACGAGCAGTACTTC. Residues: CASSQEGGLYEQYF.

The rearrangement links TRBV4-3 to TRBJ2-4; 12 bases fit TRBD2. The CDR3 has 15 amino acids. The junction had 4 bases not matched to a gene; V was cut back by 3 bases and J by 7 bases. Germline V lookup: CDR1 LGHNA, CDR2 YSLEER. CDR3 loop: CASSHGLAGQNIQYF. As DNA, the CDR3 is TGCGCCAGCAGCCACGGACTAGCGGGACAGAACATTCAGTACTTC.

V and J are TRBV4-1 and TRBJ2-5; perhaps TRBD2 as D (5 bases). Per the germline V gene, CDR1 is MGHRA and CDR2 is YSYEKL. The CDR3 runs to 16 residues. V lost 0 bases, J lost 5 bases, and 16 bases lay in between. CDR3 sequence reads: CASSQDFEAEEETQYF. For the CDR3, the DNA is TGCGCCAGCAGCCAAGACTTCGAGGCGGAGGAGGAGACCCAGTACTTC.

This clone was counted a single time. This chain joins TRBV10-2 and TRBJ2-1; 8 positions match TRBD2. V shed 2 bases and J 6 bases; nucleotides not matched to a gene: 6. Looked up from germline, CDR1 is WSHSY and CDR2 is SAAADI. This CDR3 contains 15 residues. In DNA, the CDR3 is TGCGCCAGCAGTGAGGGGGCCCTAGCGGGCAATGAGCAGTTCTTC. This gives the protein CASSEGALAGNEQFF.

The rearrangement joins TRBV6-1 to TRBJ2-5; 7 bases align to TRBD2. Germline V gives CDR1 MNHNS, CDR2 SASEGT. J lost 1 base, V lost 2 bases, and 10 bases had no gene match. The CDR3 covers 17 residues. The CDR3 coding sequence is TGTGCCAGCAGTGAAAGGGACTACCAATATATCCAAGAGACCCAGTACTTC. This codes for CASSERDYQYIQETQYF.

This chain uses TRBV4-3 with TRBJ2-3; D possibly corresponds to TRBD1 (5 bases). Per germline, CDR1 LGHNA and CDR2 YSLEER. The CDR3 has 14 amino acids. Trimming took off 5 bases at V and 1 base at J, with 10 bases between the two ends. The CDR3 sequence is CASSDQGGTDTQYF. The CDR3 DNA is TGCGCCAGCAGCGACCAAGGGGGCACAGATACGCAGTATTTT.

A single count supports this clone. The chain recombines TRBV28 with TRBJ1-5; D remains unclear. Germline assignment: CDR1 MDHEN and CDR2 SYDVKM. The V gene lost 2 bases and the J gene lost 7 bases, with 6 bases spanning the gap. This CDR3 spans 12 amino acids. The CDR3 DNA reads TGTGCCAGCAGTTTACCCGGGCAGCCCCAGCATTTT. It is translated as CASSLPGQPQHF. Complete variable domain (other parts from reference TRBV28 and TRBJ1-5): DVKVTQSSRYLVKRTGEKVFLECVQDMDHENMFWYRQDPGLGLRLIYFSYDVKMKEKGDIPEGYSVSREKKERFSLILESASTNQTSMYLCASSLPGQPQHFGDGTRLSIL.

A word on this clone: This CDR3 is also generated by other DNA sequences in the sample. The CDR3 region is CASSSGLAYEQYF. CDR3 bases: TGTGCCAGCAGCTCGGGACTAGCTTACGAGCAGTACTTC. This chain uses TRBV7-6 with TRBJ2-7, with TRBD2 identical over 9 bases. Germline trimming cut 4 bases from V and 4 bases from J; bases unmatched to any gene: 2. Germline values: CDR1 SGHVS, CDR2 FNYEAQ. There are 13 residues in the CDR3.

The CDR3 loop is CAWSTGSSSYNEQFF. CDR3 DNA sequence: TGTGCCTGGAGTACAGGGTCTAGCTCCTACAATGAGCAGTTCTTC. The rearrangement links TRBV30 to TRBJ2-1; D may be TRBD1 (6 bases). Germline V gene lookup returns CDR1 GTSNPN and CDR2 SVGIG (reference sequence). CDR3 length: 15 residues. Trimming took off 2 bases at V and 0 bases at J, with 11 bases between the two ends. Based on the CDR3 plus reference TRBV30 and TRBJ2-1, the full variable domain is SQTIHQWPATLVQPVGSPLSLECTVEGTSNPNLYWYRQAAGRGLQLLFYSVGIGQISSEVPQNLSASRPQDRQFILSSKKLLLSDSGFYLCAWSTGSSSYNEQFFGPGTRLTVL.

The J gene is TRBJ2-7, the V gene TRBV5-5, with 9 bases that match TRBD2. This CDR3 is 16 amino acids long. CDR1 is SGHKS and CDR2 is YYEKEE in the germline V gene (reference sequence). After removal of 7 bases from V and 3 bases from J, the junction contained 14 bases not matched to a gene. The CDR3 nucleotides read TGTGCCAGCGGGACCCGAATAGCGGGAGATATCTACGAGCAGTACTTC. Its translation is CASGTRIAGDIYEQYF.

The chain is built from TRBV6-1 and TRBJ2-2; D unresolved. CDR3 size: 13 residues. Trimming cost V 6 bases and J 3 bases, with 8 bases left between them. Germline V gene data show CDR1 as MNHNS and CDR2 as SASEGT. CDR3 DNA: TGTGCCAGCAGGGCAGAAGACACCGGGGAGCTGTTTTTT. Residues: CASRAEDTGELFF.

CDR3: CASSQDREQGGADTQYF. The CDR3 DNA follows: TGCGCCAGCAGCCAAGACCGGGAACAGGGGGGCGCAGATACGCAGTATTTT. This rearrangement joins TRBV4-1 to TRBJ2-3; 8 nucleotides agree with TRBD1. The CDR3 is 17 amino acids. Looked up from germline, CDR1 is MGHRA and CDR2 is YSYEKL. V lost 0 bases and J lost 4; bases outside the gene matches: 9.

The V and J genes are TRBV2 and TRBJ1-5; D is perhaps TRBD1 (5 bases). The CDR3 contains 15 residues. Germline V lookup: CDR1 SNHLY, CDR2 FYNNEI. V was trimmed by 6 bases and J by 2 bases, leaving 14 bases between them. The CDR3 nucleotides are TGTGCCAGCAGGGCAGGCCGGGGCGGCAATCAGCCCCAGCATTTT. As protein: CASRAGRGGNQPQHF.

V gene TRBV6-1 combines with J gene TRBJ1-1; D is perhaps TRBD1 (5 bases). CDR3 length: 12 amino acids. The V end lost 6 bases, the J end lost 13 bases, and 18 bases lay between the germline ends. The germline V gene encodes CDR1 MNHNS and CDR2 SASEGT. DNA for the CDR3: TGTGCCAGCAGCAGGACTGGGGGGGTGGGTTTCTTT. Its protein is CASSRTGGVGFF.

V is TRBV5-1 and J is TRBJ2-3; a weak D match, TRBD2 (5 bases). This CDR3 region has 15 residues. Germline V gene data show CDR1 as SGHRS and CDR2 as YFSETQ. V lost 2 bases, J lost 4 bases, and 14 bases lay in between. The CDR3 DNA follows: TGCGCCAGCAGCTTCATGGACGGAGGAGCAGATACGCAGTATTTT. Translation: CASSFMDGGADTQYF. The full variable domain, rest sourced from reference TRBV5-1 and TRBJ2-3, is KAGVTQTPRYLIKTRGQQVTLSCSPISGHRSVSWYQQTPGQGLQFLFEYFSETQRNKGNFPGRFSGRQFSNSRSEMNVSTLELGDSALYLCASSFMDGGADTQYFGPGTRLTVL.

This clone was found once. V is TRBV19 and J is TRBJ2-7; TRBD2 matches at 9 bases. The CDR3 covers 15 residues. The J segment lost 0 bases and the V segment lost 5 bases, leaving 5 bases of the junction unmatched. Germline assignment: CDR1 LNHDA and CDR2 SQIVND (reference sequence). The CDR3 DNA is TGTGCCAGTAGTCCCGGACTAGCGAGCTCCTACGAGCAGTACTTC. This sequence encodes CASSPGLASSYEQYF.

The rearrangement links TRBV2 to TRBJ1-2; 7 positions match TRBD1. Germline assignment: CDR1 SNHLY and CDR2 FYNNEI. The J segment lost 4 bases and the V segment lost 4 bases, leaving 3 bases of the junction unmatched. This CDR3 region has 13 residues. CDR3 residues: CASSGDRVYGYTF. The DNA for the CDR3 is TGTGCCAGCAGTGGAGACAGGGTCTATGGCTACACCTTC.

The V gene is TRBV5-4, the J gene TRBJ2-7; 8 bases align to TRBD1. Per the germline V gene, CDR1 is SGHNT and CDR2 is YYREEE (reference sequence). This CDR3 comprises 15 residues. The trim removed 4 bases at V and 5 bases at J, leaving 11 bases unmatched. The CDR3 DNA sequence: TGTGCCAGCAGCCCCATCGACAGGGGAGCCAACGAGCAGTACTTC. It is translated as CASSPIDRGANEQYF.